This record looks at one T cell receptor (beta chain) sequence and its context. Constant-segment primers and 5'RACE yielded cDNA libraries for TCR alpha and TCR beta, each carrying sample barcodes and UMIs. TCRdb passed the 5' RACE reads through MiXCR, listing each CDR3 protein once. The sample lists roughly 120,000 distinct CDR3 sequences, around a sixth occurring once. This sample is part of a study of T-cell memory formation after mild COVID-19. Study-level information: TCR clusters were mostly confined to one donor each.

The receptor's source is an adult woman who had mild COVID-19 (a few samples of this study predate the infection). Cell type and time point are not known. The sequenced material came from PBMCs or a T cell subset sorted from them (not recorded which).

Here the CDR3 DNA reads TGTGCCAGCGAGGTAGCGGGAGGAGCAGATACGCAGTATTTT. Its translation is CASEVAGGADTQYF. The genes are TRBV27 and TRBJ2-3; 10 bases map to TRBD2. The CDR3 covers 14 residues. Germline trimming cut 8 bases from V and 4 bases from J; bases unmatched to any gene: 6. Germline V CDR1 and CDR2: MNHEY, SMNVEV (reference sequence).